What follows are 14 T cell receptor beta chains derived from one specimen sequenced in a study of identical twins. In TCRdb, the 5' RACE reads were re-called with MiXCR into one record per CDR3 protein. This sample yields about 890,000 distinct CDR3 sequences, of which roughly an eighth are seen a single time; around 1.5% belongs to the top ten. This sample also appeared in a second study, on yellow fever vaccine responses in identical twins.

The sample taken for sequencing was PBMCs. All receptors derive from a woman in her late teens or twenties in good health.

This clonotype was picked up many times. The chain joins TRBV12-3 or TRBV12-4 to TRBJ2-7; tentatively, D is TRBD2 (5 bases). The CDR3 is 13 amino acids. The V gene lost 6 bases and the J gene lost 1 base, with 10 bases spanning the gap. The CDR3: CASSRDYSYEQYF. The CDR3 coding sequence is TGTGCCAGCAGCCGGGATTATTCCTACGAGCAGTACTTC.

J is TRBJ2-2 and V is TRBV6-4, with D unclear. The V gene's germline CDR1 is MRHNA and CDR2 SNTAGT. With 6 bases removed from V and 1 base from J, the gap between germline ends came to 12 bases. The CDR3 has 15 amino acids. The CDR3 reads CASSPDQLNTGELFF. The CDR3 DNA reads TGTGCCAGCAGCCCCGACCAGTTGAACACCGGGGAGCTGTTTTTT.

The J gene is TRBJ2-7, the V gene TRBV20-1, with 7 bases aligning to TRBD2. Germline CDR1 reads DFQATT; CDR2 reads SNEGSKA (reference sequence). The CDR3 runs 11 residues. V trimming: 7 bases; J trimming: 3 bases; junction bases outside the gene matches: 3. CDR3 bases: TGCAGTGTAAGGGAGGGCTACGAGCAGTACGTC. It specifies CSVREGYEQYV.

This clonotype turned up a few times. This chain connects TRBV3-1 to TRBJ2-5; a weak D match, TRBD1 (5 bases). Per germline, CDR1 LGHDT and CDR2 YNNKEL (reference sequence). This CDR3 region has 13 residues. V shed 5 bases and J shed 4 bases, with 11 bases lying between them. The CDR3 loop reads CASSISTGETQYF. The DNA of the CDR3 is TGTGCCAGCAGCATCTCTACAGGAGAGACCCAGTACTTC.

The chain combines TRBV3-1 with TRBJ2-6; D uncertain. This CDR3 region has 15 residues. Deletions cut 1 base from V and 0 bases from J, with 4 bases between. Germline V CDR1 and CDR2: LGHDT, YNNKEL (reference sequence). This chain's CDR3 is CASSQGNSGANVLTF. The CDR3 DNA sequence: TGTGCCAGCAGCCAAGGAAACTCTGGGGCCAACGTCCTGACTTTC. The full variable domain, rest sourced from reference TRBV3-1 and TRBJ2-6, is DTAVSQTPKYLVTQMGNDKSIKCEQNLGHDTMYWYKQDSKKFLKIMFSYNNKELIINETVPNRFSPKSPDKAHLNLHINSLELGDSAVYFCASSQGNSGANVLTFGAGSRLTVL.

This clonotype was recorded a few times. This rearrangement joins TRBV7-9 to TRBJ2-5; D is perhaps TRBD1 (6 bases). The ends were cut back, 5 bases at V and 3 bases at J, with 13 bases in the middle. The CDR3 runs to 14 residues. Germline CDR1 SEHNR, CDR2 FQNEAQ (reference sequence). The CDR3 region has the DNA TGTGCCAGCAGCCCCCCCGGGACAAAAGAGACCCAGTACTTC. This encodes CASSPPGTKETQYF.

This clonotype was detected only a few times. In DNA, the CDR3 is TGTGCCAGCAGGAAAGGACAGAATAATTCACCCCTCCACTTT. Its translation: CASRKGQNNSPLHF. The chain is built from TRBV6-1 and TRBJ1-6; a weak D match, TRBD1 (6 bases). CDR1 and CDR2 from the germline V gene are MNHNS and SASEGT. V lost 6 bases and J 5 bases, leaving 11 bases between the germline ends. The CDR3 has 14 residues.

This clonotype was detected a few times. The V and J genes are TRBV7-7 and TRBJ2-1; unclear D gene. Trimming took off 1 base at V and 2 bases at J, with 12 bases between the two ends. From germline, CDR1 is SSHAT and CDR2 FNYEAQ (reference sequence). The CDR3 loop spans 16 amino acids. The DNA for the CDR3 is TGTGCCAGCAGCTTAGGTCCCGGCAACGCCTACAATGAGCAGTTCTTC. It yields the protein CASSLGPGNAYNEQFF.

A few counts support this clonotype. The chain is built from TRBV9 and TRBJ2-3; 10 bases align to TRBD2. Germline CDR1 SGDLS, CDR2 YYNGEE. J lost 0 bases, V lost 3 bases, and 4 bases had no gene match. CDR3 length: 16 amino acids. CDR3 sequence (DNA): TGTGCCAGCAGCGACAGCGGGAGGGGAAGCACAGATACGCAGTATTTT. Translating gives CASSDSGRGSTDTQYF.

Many counts were recorded for this clonotype. This chain joins TRBV5-1 and TRBJ1-5; 7 bases line up with TRBD1. The length of the CDR3 is 17 residues. With V trimmed by 0 bases and J by 0 bases, 6 bases remained unmatched. Germline V gives CDR1 SGHRS, CDR2 YFSETQ. The CDR3 sequence is CASSLGPTGYSNQPQHF. The CDR3 nucleotides read TGCGCCAGCAGCTTGGGACCGACAGGGTATAGCAATCAGCCCCAGCATTTT.

V gene TRBV19 combines with J gene TRBJ1-2; D possibly corresponds to TRBD1 (6 bases). The length of the CDR3 is 15 residues. Germline V lookup: CDR1 LNHDA, CDR2 SQIVND (reference sequence). The V end lost 3 bases, the J end lost 5 bases, and 16 bases lay between the germline ends. DNA for the CDR3: TGTGCCAGTAGTATGGGGGCAGTAGAGTGGTATGGCTACACCTTC. Protein sequence: CASSMGAVEWYGYTF.

This clonotype was counted between two and nine times. The J gene is TRBJ2-1, the V gene TRBV20-1; TRBD2 matches at 10 bases. Germline lookup yields CDR1 DFQATT and CDR2 SNEGSKA (reference sequence). The CDR3 consists of 15 residues. V lost 6 bases and J lost 5; bases outside the gene matches: 10. The CDR3 is CSAPQLSGRHNEQFF. The CDR3 bases are TGCAGTGCCCCTCAGCTTAGCGGGAGGCACAATGAGCAGTTCTTC.

The chain joins TRBV27 to TRBJ2-7; D might be TRBD2 (5 bases). This CDR3 comprises 14 residues. Germline V lookup: CDR1 MNHEY, CDR2 SMNVEV (reference sequence). Trimming cost V 1 base and J 3 bases, with 10 bases left between them. This CDR3 reads CASSLYPAVYEQYF. DNA of the CDR3: TGTGCCAGCAGTTTATACCCAGCGGTCTACGAGCAGTACTTC.

This clonotype was seen a few times. The V call is TRBV2, the J call TRBJ2-3; TRBD2 aligns across 7 bases. Germline lookup yields CDR1 SNHLY and CDR2 FYNNEI. V shed 1 base and J 0 bases; nucleotides not matched to a gene: 4. The CDR3 consists of 16 residues. In DNA form, the CDR3 reads TGTGCCAGCAGTGAAGTGCTAGCGGCTAGCACAGATACGCAGTATTTT. This sequence encodes CASSEVLAASTDTQYF.